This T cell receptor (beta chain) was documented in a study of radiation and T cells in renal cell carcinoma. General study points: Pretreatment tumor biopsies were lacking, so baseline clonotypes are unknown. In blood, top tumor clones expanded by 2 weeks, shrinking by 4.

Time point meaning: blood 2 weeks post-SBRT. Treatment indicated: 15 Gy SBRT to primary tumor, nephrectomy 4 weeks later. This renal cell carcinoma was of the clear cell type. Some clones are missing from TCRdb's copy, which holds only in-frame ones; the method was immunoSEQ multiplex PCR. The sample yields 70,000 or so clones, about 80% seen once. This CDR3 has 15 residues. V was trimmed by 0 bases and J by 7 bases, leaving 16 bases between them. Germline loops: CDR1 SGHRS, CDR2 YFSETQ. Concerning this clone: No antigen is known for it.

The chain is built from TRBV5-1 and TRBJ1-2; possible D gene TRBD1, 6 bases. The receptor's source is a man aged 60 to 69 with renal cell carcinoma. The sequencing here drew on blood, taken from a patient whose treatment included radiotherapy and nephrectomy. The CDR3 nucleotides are TGCGCCAGCAGCTTGGAACGGGGGCGAGGTGGTGGCTACACCTTC. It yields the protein CASSLERGRGGGYTF.